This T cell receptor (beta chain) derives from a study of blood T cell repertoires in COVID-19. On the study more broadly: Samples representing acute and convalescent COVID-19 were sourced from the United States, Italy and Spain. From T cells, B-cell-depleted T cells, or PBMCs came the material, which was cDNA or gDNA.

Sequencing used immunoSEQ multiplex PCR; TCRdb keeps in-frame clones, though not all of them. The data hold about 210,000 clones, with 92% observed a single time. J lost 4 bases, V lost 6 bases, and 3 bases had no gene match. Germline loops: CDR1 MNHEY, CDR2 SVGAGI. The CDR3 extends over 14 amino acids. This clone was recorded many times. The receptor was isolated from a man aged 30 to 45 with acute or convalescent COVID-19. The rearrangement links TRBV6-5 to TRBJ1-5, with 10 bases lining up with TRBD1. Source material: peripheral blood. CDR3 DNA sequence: TGTGCCAGCAGCGGACAGGGGGGAAATCAGCCCCAGCATTTT. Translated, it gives CASSGQGGNQPQHF.